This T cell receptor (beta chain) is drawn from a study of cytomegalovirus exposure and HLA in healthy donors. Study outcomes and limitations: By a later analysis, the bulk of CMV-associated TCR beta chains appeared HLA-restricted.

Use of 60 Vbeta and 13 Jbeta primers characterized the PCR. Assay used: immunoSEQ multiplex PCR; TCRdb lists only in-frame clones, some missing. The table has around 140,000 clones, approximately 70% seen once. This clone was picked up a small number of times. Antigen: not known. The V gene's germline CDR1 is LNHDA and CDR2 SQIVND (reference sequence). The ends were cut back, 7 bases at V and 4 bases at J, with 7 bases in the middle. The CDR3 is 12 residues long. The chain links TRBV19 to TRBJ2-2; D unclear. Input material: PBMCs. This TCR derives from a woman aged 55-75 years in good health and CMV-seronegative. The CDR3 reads CASISSTGELFF. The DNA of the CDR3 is TGTGCCAGTATAAGTAGCACCGGGGAGCTGTTTTTT.